Presented here are 26 T cell receptor beta chains from one specimen sequenced in a study of regulatory T cells in long-lasting Graves disease. Noted time point: persistent/refractory GD, antithyroid drugs over 5 years with positive TRAb. Extracted PBMC RNA gave rise to the TCR library. For TCR beta, libraries came from iRepertoire HTBI primers and Arm-PCR of CDR3 regions. TCRdb ran MiXCR on the multiplex PCR reads and lists one entry per CDR3 protein. The sample includes 400,000 to 500,000 distinct CDR3 sequences, 20% to 25% of them seen just once. Material: peripheral blood mononuclear cells (PBMCs), obtained when the disease was refractory, from a patient treated with antithyroid drugs. Source of these receptors: a female donor with Graves disease.

Worth noting for this clonotype: It may be a read error: a sequence one base away is much more abundant. The chain carries TRBV28 and TRBJ1-3; 9 nucleotides line up with TRBD1. This CDR3 has 14 amino acids. Germline loops: CDR1 MDHEN, CDR2 SYDVKM. The DNA for the CDR3 is TGTGTCAGCAGTTGGGGTGGGACAGGGAACACCATATATTTT. Residues: CVSSWGGTGNTIYF. Complete variable domain (other parts from reference TRBV28 and TRBJ1-3): DVKVTQSSRYLVKRTGEKVFLECVQDMDHENMFWYRQDPGLGLRLIYFSYDVKMKEKGDIPEGYSVSREKKERFSLILESASTNQTSMYLCVSSWGGTGNTIYFGEGSWLTVV.

In its sample, this clonotype was seen many times. The chain uses TRBV12-3 or TRBV12-4 and TRBJ2-7; D may be TRBD1 (6 bases). The length of the CDR3 is 17 residues. Trimming stripped 5 bases from V and 5 bases from J, with 25 bases between. The CDR3 reads CASSPTTPTHREHEQYF. The CDR3 DNA sequence: TGTGCCAGCAGTCCAACAACCCCGACTCACAGGGAACACGAGCAGTACTTC.

This clonotype was observed a handful of times. The gene calls are TRBV10-3 and TRBJ1-4, with unresolved D. The CDR3 has 15 residues. The germline gives CDR1 ENHRY, CDR2 SYGVKD. Trimming removed 8 bases from V and 2 bases from J, with 15 bases in between. Here the CDR3 reads CAIAEGGATNEKLFF. The DNA of the CDR3 is TGTGCCATCGCGGAGGGTGGTGCCACTAATGAAAAACTGTTTTTT.

The table lists this clonotype with many counts. The chain links TRBV28 to TRBJ2-5, with 7 bases identical to TRBD2. The CDR3 has 16 amino acids. Looked up from germline, CDR1 is MDHEN and CDR2 is SYDVKM. Trimming cost V 3 bases and J 4 bases; bases outside gene matches: 11. CDR3 coding DNA: TGTGCCAGCAGTTTGGGGGGGAGAGGTGCGGGAGAGACCCAGTACTTC. Translating it yields CASSLGGRGAGETQYF.

This clonotype occurred many times. The J gene is TRBJ2-7, the V gene TRBV12-3 or TRBV12-4; 12 bases are a match to TRBD2. V lost 3 bases and J lost 5; bases outside the gene matches: 11. The CDR3 runs to 17 residues. In nucleotides, the CDR3 is TGTGCCAGCAGTTTCTCCGGACTAGCGGGATTTTCCCACGAGCAGTACTTC. It is translated as CASSFSGLAGFSHEQYF.

The chain employs TRBV29-1 and TRBJ2-5; the match to TRBD2 covers 9 bases. V lost 6 bases, J lost 2 bases, and 7 bases stayed unmatched. The germline V gene encodes CDR1 SQVTM and CDR2 ANQGSEA. The CDR3 length is 14 residues. For the CDR3, the DNA is TGCAGCGTCGGGCCGACTAGCGGACAAGAGACCCAGTACTTC. Translating gives CSVGPTSGQETQYF.

This clonotype was counted at least ten times. This chain connects TRBV28 to TRBJ1-2, with D maybe TRBD1 (6 bases). V lost 2 bases and J lost 4, with 11 bases in between. The CDR3 covers 14 residues. Germline V gives CDR1 MDHEN, CDR2 SYDVKM. The CDR3 sequence: CASSLIQGSYGYTF. CDR3 in DNA: TGTGCCAGCAGTTTAATACAGGGCTCCTATGGCTACACCTTC.

A remark on this clonotype: Mismatch with germline at one junction end may stem from a read error. This chain connects TRBV7-7 to TRBJ2-1; TRBD2 agrees at 10 bases. There are 15 residues in the CDR3. Germline V lookup: CDR1 SSHAT, CDR2 FNYEAQ (reference sequence). CDR3: CASSLLAGPHNEQFF. CDR3 coding DNA: TGTGCTAGCAGCCTACTAGCGGGGCCCCACAATGAGCAGTTCTTC.

The rearrangement uses TRBV4-2 and TRBJ2-5, with TRBD2 identical over 11 bases. Losses at the gene ends were 4 bases for V and 4 bases for J; bases not matched to a gene: 8. Germline lookup yields CDR1 LGHNA and CDR2 YNFKEQ. The CDR3 totals 16 residues. The CDR3 protein is CASSPLASGRTETQYF. DNA for the CDR3: TGTGCCAGCAGCCCCCTGGCTAGCGGGAGGACAGAGACCCAGTACTTC.

This clonotype occurred many times. J is TRBJ1-1 and V is TRBV27; D may be TRBD1 (5 bases). The germline V gene has CDR1 MNHEY and CDR2 SMNVEV (reference sequence). V lost 7 bases to trimming and J lost 1 base, with 16 bases between them. CDR3 size: 15 residues. The CDR3 bases are TGTGCCAGCACCATCGGGGGGACTGCGAACACTGAAGCTTTCTTT. Its translation is CASTIGGTANTEAFF.

In this sample, this clonotype turned up a few times. This chain uses TRBV6-1 with TRBJ1-5; a weak D match, TRBD1 (6 bases). V was shortened by 6 bases and J by 2 bases, with 26 bases between the two germline ends. Per the germline V gene, CDR1 is MNHNS and CDR2 is SASEGT. This CDR3 comprises 19 residues. DNA for the CDR3: TGTGCCAGCAGAGAGGTAGGAGAGGACAGAAAATGGGGCAATCAGCCCCAGCATTTT. This sequence encodes CASREVGEDRKWGNQPQHF.

The chain employs TRBV19 and TRBJ2-2; tentative D call: TRBD1 (5 bases). Deletions cut 7 bases from V and 5 bases from J, with 8 bases between. This CDR3 has 12 residues. CDR1 LNHDA and CDR2 SQIVND come from the germline V gene (reference sequence). DNA of the CDR3: TGTGCCAGTAAAGACAGTACCGGGGAGCTGTTTTTT. It codes for CASKDSTGELFF.

This clonotype was recorded a few times. The chain couples TRBV7-3 to TRBJ2-6; the D is unclear. Trimming shortened V by 5 bases and J by 2 bases, and 10 bases separated the two germline ends. Germline values: CDR1 SGHTA, CDR2 FQGTGA. The CDR3 is 15 residues long. The CDR3 protein is CASSQTGTGANVLTF. For the CDR3, the DNA is TGTGCCAGCAGCCAGACGGGTACTGGGGCCAACGTCCTGACTTTC.

V gene TRBV19 combines with J gene TRBJ2-7; TRBD1 aligns across 9 bases. Germline CDR1 is LNHDA and CDR2 is SQIVND (reference sequence). This CDR3 is 15 amino acids long. J gave up 2 bases and V 3 bases, and 5 bases lay outside the gene matches. Here the CDR3 DNA reads TGTGCCAGTAGTATCGGGGACAGGGAGACCTACGAGCAGTACTTC. Its translation is CASSIGDRETYEQYF.

This clonotype appeared a few times. CDR3 sequence reads: CASRTVEQFF. The DNA for the CDR3 is TGTGCCAGCAGGACGGTGGAGCAGTTCTTC. The rearrangement links TRBV2 to TRBJ2-1; D unclear. The CDR3 has 10 residues. The V end was cut by 6 bases, the J end by 10 bases, with 7 bases between. Germline V gene sequence: CDR1 SNHLY, CDR2 FYNNEI. Variable domain in full (rest from reference TRBV2 and TRBJ2-1): EPEVTQTPSHQVTQMGQEVILRCVPISNHLYFYWYRQILGQKVEFLVSFYNNEISEKSEIFDDQFSVERPDGSNFTLKIRSTKLEDSAMYFCASRTVEQFFGPGTRLTVL.

This chain connects TRBV6-2 or TRBV6-3 to TRBJ2-5; 12 positions agree with TRBD2. Per germline, CDR1 MNHEY and CDR2 SVGEGT. The CDR3 spans 15 residues. Trimming took 8 bases from V and 5 from J; bases not matched to a gene: 9. CDR3 in DNA: TGTGCCAGCCTCAGGACTAGCGGGGACCGGGAGACCCAGTACTTC. Encoded protein: CASLRTSGDRETQYF.

In its sample, this clonotype was seen a few times. The J gene is TRBJ1-4, the V gene TRBV19, with 8 bases lining up with TRBD1. The CDR3 runs to 14 residues. Germline V gives CDR1 LNHDA, CDR2 SQIVND (reference sequence). The J segment lost 2 bases and the V segment lost 10 bases, leaving 6 bases of the junction unmatched. In nucleotides, the CDR3 is TGTGCCACCCAGGGGGCAGCGACTAATGAAAAACTGTTTTTT. Translated, it gives CATQGAATNEKLFF. The full variable domain, its missing parts supplied by reference TRBV19 and TRBJ1-4, is DGGITQSPKYLFRKEGQNVTLSCEQNLNHDAMYWYRQDPGQGLRLIYYSQIVNDFQKGDIAEGYSVSREKKESFPLTVTSAQKNPTAFYLCATQGAATNEKLFFGSGTQLSVL.

The gene calls are TRBV5-6 and TRBJ2-7, with D uncertain. Germline-derived CDR1 and CDR2 are SGHDT and YYEEEE. This CDR3 region has 12 residues. V dropped 3 bases and J dropped 4 bases, with 8 bases sitting between them. The CDR3 reads CASSSDLYEQYF. DNA of the CDR3: TGTGCCAGCAGCTCAGATTTGTACGAGCAGTACTTC.

This clonotype was counted ten times or more. The chain has TRBV12-3 or TRBV12-4 and TRBJ1-4; D is uncertain. V lost 4 bases and J lost 4, with 19 bases in between. CDR3 length: 17 amino acids. This CDR3 is CASSSPLPRGNNEKLFF. In nucleotides, the CDR3 is TGTGCCAGCAGTTCCCCGCTACCACGCGGCAATAATGAAAAACTGTTTTTT.

This clonotype was recorded many times. The chain recombines TRBV10-2 with TRBJ2-5, with TRBD2 identical over 14 bases. The germline gives CDR1 WSHSY, CDR2 SAAADI. With 8 bases clipped from V and 7 bases from J, the junction kept 0 bases outside the gene matches. This CDR3 region has 12 residues. The CDR3 region has the DNA TGCGCCAGCGGACTAGCGGGAGGGACCCAGTACTTC. This codes for CASGLAGGTQYF.

This chain connects TRBV12-3 or TRBV12-4 to TRBJ1-1; D is possibly TRBD1 (5 bases). The CDR3 sequence is 14 residues long. Trimming cost V 5 bases and J 0 bases, with 10 bases left between them. The CDR3 DNA follows: TGTGCCAGCAGTCACAGGTCCATGAACACTGAAGCTTTCTTT. This codes for CASSHRSMNTEAFF.

In its sample, this clonotype was seen a few times. The chain recombines TRBV19 with TRBJ2-2; D perhaps matches TRBD1 (5 bases). The CDR3 is made up of 13 amino acids. Germline V gene sequence: CDR1 LNHDA, CDR2 SQIVND (reference sequence). V shed 7 bases and J shed 4 bases, with 10 bases lying between them. The CDR3 sequence: CASTQGGTGELFF. Here the CDR3 DNA reads TGTGCCAGTACCCAGGGTGGCACCGGGGAGCTGTTTTTT.

This clonotype has a handful of counts. This chain uses TRBV7-3 with TRBJ2-2; 8 nucleotides agree with TRBD2. Germline assignment: CDR1 SGHTA and CDR2 FQGTGA. The CDR3 is 15 residues long. J lost 7 bases, V lost 5 bases, and 9 bases had no gene match. This CDR3 is CASSPGLDGIGELFF. The CDR3 DNA is TGTGCCAGCAGCCCGGGACTAGATGGGATCGGGGAGCTGTTTTTT. The entire variable domain, with the rest obtained from reference TRBV7-3 and TRBJ2-2, is as follows: GAGVSQTPSNKVTEKGKYVELRCDPISGHTALYWYRQSLGQGPEFLIYFQGTGAADDSGLPNDRFFAVRPEGSVSTLKIQRTERGDSAVYLCASSPGLDGIGELFFGEGSRLTVL.

A few counts support this clonotype. The chain is built from TRBV5-1 and TRBJ2-6; maybe TRBD2 (5 bases). The CDR3 sequence is 17 residues long. Germline CDR1 is SGHRS and CDR2 is YFSETQ. V gave up 4 bases and J gave up 1 base, with 15 bases separating them. The CDR3 sequence is CASSIGLPSSGANVLTF. The CDR3 region has the DNA TGCGCCAGCAGCATAGGACTTCCTTCTTCTGGGGCCAACGTCCTGACTTTC.

The chain combines TRBV5-1 with TRBJ2-7; TRBD1 aligns across 7 bases. The CDR3 has 15 residues. Germline trimming cut 3 bases from V and 2 bases from J; bases unmatched to any gene: 8. Per germline, CDR1 SGHRS and CDR2 YFSETQ. The CDR3 DNA sequence: TGCGCCAGCAGCTCCGGACAGGCAAGCACCTACGAGCAGTACTTC. It yields the protein CASSSGQASTYEQYF.

This clonotype has at least ten counts. The rearrangement links TRBV13 to TRBJ2-4; D unclear. Trimming left V 4 bases short and J 2 bases short, with 6 bases between. Germline assignment: CDR1 PRHDT and CDR2 FYEKMQ (reference sequence). This CDR3 region has 13 residues. As DNA, the CDR3 is TGTGCCAGCAGCTCGGCAACCAAAAACATTCAGTACTTC. Its translation is CASSSATKNIQYF.